Ten or more counts support the clone carrying this T cell receptor beta chain. The record originates from a study of low-dose radiotherapy and immunotherapy resistance in tumors. Study in general: For Cohort 1, fractions of 0.5 Gy were given every 2 weeks, reaching 6.5 Gy overall. On a schedule of every two weeks, intravenous cyclophosphamide at a dose of 200 mg/m2 was delivered one day before each radiation and immunotherapy administration. Intravenous nivolumab 240 mg every two weeks plus ipilimumab 1 mg/kg every six weeks was given to patients.

As for time point: after trial treatment. As for treatment: LDRT plus nivolumab, ipilimumab, low-dose cyclophosphamide and aspirin (RACIN trial). Low-dose radiotherapy and low-dose cyclophosphamide, together with aspirin, ipilimumab and nivolumab, were given to donors. TRAV- and TRBV-specific primers primed first-strand cDNA, covering alpha and beta chains. With a constant-region primer and a V-primer adapter, TCRs were subjected to approximately 18 PCR cycles of amplification. TCRdb called the reads again in MiXCR, with one record for every CDR3 protein. The sample carries 95,000 to 100,000 distinct CDR3 sequences, less than 25% recorded once. The germline V gene encodes CDR1 LNHDA and CDR2 SQIVND (reference sequence). The CDR3 extends over 12 amino acids. The V end lost 8 bases, the J end lost 10 bases, and 14 bases lay between the germline ends.

The sequencing used PBMCs, collected after low-dose radiotherapy plus immunotherapy. This chain joins TRBV19 and TRBJ1-4; D unclear. The sequence derives from a male donor with prostate cancer. CDR3: CASHTGGRKLFF. CDR3 sequence (DNA): TGTGCCAGTCACACCGGCGGACGAAAACTGTTTTTT.